This T cell receptor (beta chain) appears in the sequencing data of a study of T-cell reconstitution after alpha-beta-depleted transplantation in children. Worth noting for this clonotype: Relative to the germline gene, one junction end is altered; a read error may explain this.

Germline V gene sequence: CDR1 SEHNR, CDR2 FQNEAQ (reference sequence). The CDR3 contains 11 residues. The TCRbeta library was prepared with unique molecular identifiers. TCRdb reanalysed the PCR reads using MiXCR and keeps one entry per CDR3 protein. Of more than 200,000 distinct CDR3 sequences in the sample, 9.7% were seen once. This sequence originates from a human donor who donated a stem cell graft to a child with SCID. This specimen consisted of PBMCs from the stem cell graft donor, obtained from the stem cell graft. V is TRBV7-9 and J is TRBJ2-1, with D unclear. The CDR3 spells CASTLREAQFF. In DNA, the CDR3 is TGTGCCAGCACCTTAAGGGAAGCGCAGTTCTTC.